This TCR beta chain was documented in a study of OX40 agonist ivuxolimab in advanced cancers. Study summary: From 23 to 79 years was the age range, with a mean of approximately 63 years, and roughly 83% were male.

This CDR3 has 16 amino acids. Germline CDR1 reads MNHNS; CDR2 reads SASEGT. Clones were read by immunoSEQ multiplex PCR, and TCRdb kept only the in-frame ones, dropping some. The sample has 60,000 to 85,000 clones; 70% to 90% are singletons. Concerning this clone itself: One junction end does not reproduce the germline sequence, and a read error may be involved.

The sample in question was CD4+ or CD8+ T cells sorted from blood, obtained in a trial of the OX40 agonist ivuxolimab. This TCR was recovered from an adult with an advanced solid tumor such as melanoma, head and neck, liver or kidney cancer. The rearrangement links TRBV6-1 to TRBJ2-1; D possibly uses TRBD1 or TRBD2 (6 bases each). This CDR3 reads CASSESVGGSHNEQFF. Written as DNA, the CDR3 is TGTGCCAGCAGTGAGAGTGTCGGGGGCTCCCACAATGAGCAGTTCTTC.